The rows below give T cell receptor beta chains drawn from one sample of a study of shared clonotypes between healthy human individuals. Generated by immunoSEQ multiplex PCR, the TCRdb table keeps only in-frame clones and is missing some. The sample carries around 500,000 clones, roughly three quarters recorded once. Specimen: PBMCs. These receptors all stem from a woman aged 40 to 50 in good health. Some clones in this sample may be carry-over from other donors' samples. Each CDR3 is given with its conserved first and last residue. D genes are given only for firm matches. Size tells how often a clone was seen (once, few, many) or the class of an expanded clone, and some rows leave it out.

V: TRBV10-3
J: TRBJ1-6
size: .
D: .
DNA: TGTGCCATCGGGCAAGCTCTGGATTCACCCCTCCACTTT
CDR3: CAIGQALDSPLHF

V: TRBV19
J: TRBJ2-1
size: .
D: .
DNA: TGTGCCAGTAACCCACAATCCCGGGGCCATTTCAAAAATGAGCAGTTCTTC
CDR3: CASNPQSRGHFKNEQFF

V: TRBV10-3
J: TRBJ1-4
size: .
D: TRBD1
DNA: TGTGCCACCGGACCCCAGGGGGCGGGGGAAAAACTGTTTTTT
CDR3: CATGPQGAGEKLFF

V: TRBV28
J: TRBJ1-2
size: .
D: .
DNA: TGTGCCAGCAGTCCCCCGGGTAACTATGGCTACACCTTC
CDR3: CASSPPGNYGYTF

V: TRBV30
J: TRBJ2-7
size: once
D: TRBD2
DNA: TGTGCCTGGAGTGTAGGTAGCGGGGCTTACGAGCAGTACTTC
CDR3: CAWSVGSGAYEQYF

V: TRBV18
J: TRBJ2-1
size: .
D: .
DNA: TGTGCCAGCTCATCACGGGACATTAGGGGTGAGCAGTTCTTC
CDR3: CASSSRDIRGEQFF

V: TRBV6-1
J: TRBJ1-2
size: .
D: .
DNA: TGTGCCAGCAGTACCGGGAGGTTCTATGGCTACACCTTC
CDR3: CASSTGRFYGYTF

V: TRBV7-8
J: TRBJ1-1
size: .
D: .
DNA: TGTGCCAGCAGCCTTAGCCGAATTGAGACAGAAATAAGGAACACTGAAGCTTTCTTT
CDR3: CASSLSRIETEIRNTEAFF

V: TRBV5-1
J: TRBJ2-1
size: few
D: TRBD2
DNA: TGCGCCAGCAGCTTGGCCGGTAGCGGGAGTTTCGATGAGCAGTTCTTC
CDR3: CASSLAGSGSFDEQFF

V: TRBV7-3
J: TRBJ2-1
size: .
D: TRBD2
DNA: TGTGCCAGCAGCTTACTAGCGGGAACCTACAATGAGCAGTTCTTC
CDR3: CASSLLAGTYNEQFF

V: TRBV10-3
J: TRBJ1-5
size: .
D: TRBD1
DNA: TGTGCCATCAGTGAGGCCGACAGGGGGCTTCAGCCCCAGCATTTT
CDR3: CAISEADRGLQPQHF

V: TRBV7-8
J: TRBJ2-1
size: .
D: TRBD2
DNA: TGTGCCAGTACGTCCCCGAACCTAGCGGGGGGATACAATGAGCAGTTCTTC
CDR3: CASTSPNLAGGYNEQFF

V: TRBV4-2
J: TRBJ1-6
size: once
D: .
DNA: TGTGCCAGCAGCCTTGGACCCCTCCACTTT
CDR3: CASSLGPLHF

V: TRBV4-3
J: TRBJ2-3
size: .
D: .
DNA: TGCGCCAGCAGCCAAGATGAACCTCTCACAGATACGCAGTATTTT
CDR3: CASSQDEPLTDTQYF

V: TRBV28
J: TRBJ1-1
size: .
D: .
DNA: TGTGCCAGCAGTTTAAGTACGGGGGGTCCGGCGGCGAACACTGAAGCTTTCTTT
CDR3: CASSLSTGGPAANTEAFF

V: TRBV19
J: TRBJ2-5
size: .
D: .
DNA: TGTGCCAGTACCGGGGCAGGACCCCAGTACTTC
CDR3: CASTGAGPQYF

V: TRBV28
J: TRBJ2-6
size: many
D: .
DNA: TGTGCCAGCAGTCTATTAGCTGGGGCCAACGTCCTGACTTTC
CDR3: CASSLLAGANVLTF

V: TRBV4-1
J: TRBJ2-1
size: .
D: TRBD2
DNA: TGCGCCAGCAGCCGACGGACTAGCGGGAATTACAATGAGCAGTTCTTC
CDR3: CASSRRTSGNYNEQFF

V: TRBV10-2
J: TRBJ1-2
size: .
D: TRBD1
DNA: TGCGCCAGCAGTGAGTCGACGACAGGGGCTGATTTCTATGGCTACACCTTC
CDR3: CASSESTTGADFYGYTF

V: TRBV19
J: TRBJ2-1
size: .
D: TRBD2
DNA: TGTGCCAGTAGTATTGTACTAGCGGGAGAGAGAGACTACAATGAGCAGTTCTTC
CDR3: CASSIVLAGERDYNEQFF

V: TRBV2
J: TRBJ2-5
size: .
D: TRBD2
DNA: TGTGCCAGCAGTGTAGAGCTAGCGGGAGAGACCCAGTACTTC
CDR3: CASSVELAGETQYF

V: TRBV27
J: TRBJ2-7
size: many
D: TRBD2
DNA: TGTGCCAGCAGTTCCAAAGGGACTAGCAACTACGAGCAGTACTTC
CDR3: CASSSKGTSNYEQYF

V: TRBV28
J: TRBJ1-1
size: .
D: .
DNA: TGTGCCAGCAGTTTATTCAGTGTCCGAGTGAACACTGAAGCTTTCTTT
CDR3: CASSLFSVRVNTEAFF

V: TRBV5-4
J: TRBJ2-3
size: .
D: .
DNA: TGTGCCAGCAGCCGGCTCGGGCAGACCACAGATACGCAGTATTTT
CDR3: CASSRLGQTTDTQYF

V: TRBV28
J: TRBJ2-2
size: .
D: .
DNA: TGTGCCAGCGTTGCCGAAGGAACCGGGGAGCTGTTTTTT
CDR3: CASVAEGTGELFF

V: TRBV6-6
J: TRBJ1-5
size: .
D: TRBD1
DNA: TGTGCCAGCAGCCTCGACAGGGCTCGCAATCAGCCCCAGCATTTT
CDR3: CASSLDRARNQPQHF

V: TRBV7-9
J: TRBJ2-7
size: once
D: .
DNA: TGTGCCAGCACCCAAACGGGGGTTTACGAGCAGTACTTC
CDR3: CASTQTGVYEQYF

V: TRBV28
J: TRBJ1-2
size: few
D: .
DNA: TGTGCCAGCATTGACATGCGATCCTATGGCTACACCTTC
CDR3: CASIDMRSYGYTF

V: TRBV2
J: TRBJ2-4
size: .
D: .
DNA: TGTGCCAGCACTAGACAAGAGCAAGACATTCAGTACTTC
CDR3: CASTRQEQDIQYF

V: TRBV6-4
J: TRBJ2-3
size: many
D: .
DNA: TGTGCCAGCAGCCGGGACGAGGGGTCGGATACGCAGTATTTT
CDR3: CASSRDEGSDTQYF

V: TRBV28
J: TRBJ2-1
size: .
D: .
DNA: TGTGCCAGCAGTCTGACCCTAGAGCAGTTCTTC
CDR3: CASSLTLEQFF

V: TRBV5-8
J: TRBJ2-4
size: .
D: TRBD1
DNA: TGTGCCAGCAGCTTGTCCGGGACAGGCGGAAACATTCAGTACTTC
CDR3: CASSLSGTGGNIQYF